The 28 T cell receptor beta chains presented below share a single source sample, sequenced in a study of blood T cells in healthy people across ages. A second 7 to 11 cycle PCR used barcoded and J-beta primers. TCRdb re-derived calls from the 5' RACE reads in MiXCR, one entry per CDR3 protein. Found here are hundreds of thousands of distinct CDR3 sequences, roughly 30% of them singletons; the top ten hold 15% to 17%. Sequenced input: blood. The receptors were sampled from a woman older than 75 in good health.

The genes are TRBV2 and TRBJ2-3; 8 nucleotides align to TRBD2. Germline CDR1 is SNHLY and CDR2 is FYNNEI. J gave up 2 bases and V 4 bases, and 8 bases lay outside the gene matches. The CDR3 is made up of 16 amino acids. The CDR3 spells CASSAQGGGPTDTQYF. The CDR3 nucleotides are TGTGCCAGCAGTGCTCAGGGCGGGGGGCCCACAGATACGCAGTATTTT.

The V gene is TRBV10-3, the J gene TRBJ2-6; 10 nucleotides match TRBD1. The CDR3 extends over 17 amino acids. V gave up 6 bases and J gave up 1 base; unmatched junction bases: 6. Germline V lookup: CDR1 ENHRY, CDR2 SYGVKD. Here the CDR3 DNA reads TGTGCCATCAGGGTCGGGACAGGGGAATCTGGGGCCAACGTCCTGACTTTC. This sequence encodes CAIRVGTGESGANVLTF.

In the case of this clonotype: This may be a read error: a much more frequent sequence differs by one nucleotide. The chain joins TRBV5-1 to TRBJ1-1, with 7 bases lining up with TRBD1. The V gene end was trimmed by 9 bases and the J gene end by 1 base; junction bases not matched to a gene: 18. CDR3 length equals 17 residues. Germline loops: CDR1 SGHRS, CDR2 YFSETQ. In DNA form, the CDR3 reads TGCGCCAACAGACCCCCGACAGGGACAACTGGGAACACTGAAGCTTTCTTT. It is translated as CANRPPTGTTGNTEAFF.

This rearrangement joins TRBV18 to TRBJ1-2, with 10 bases that match TRBD1. Germline V CDR1 and CDR2: KGHSH, LQKENI. The CDR3 loop spans 18 amino acids. The V gene end was trimmed by 3 bases and the J gene end by 3 bases; junction bases not matched to a gene: 13. CDR3 in DNA: TGTGCCAGCTCACCGTTAGCCCCGACAGGGGGCCAAGACTATGGCTACACCTTC. This gives the protein CASSPLAPTGGQDYGYTF.

The chain is built from TRBV5-1 and TRBJ1-1; D is unclear. Looked up from germline, CDR1 is SGHRS and CDR2 is YFSETQ. V was shortened by 4 bases and J by 3 bases, with 16 bases between the two germline ends. CDR3 length: 15 amino acids. Here the CDR3 DNA reads TGCGCCAGCAGCCCCGAGTCTTCCCCGGACACTGAAGCTTTCTTT. It translates to CASSPESSPDTEAFF.

As for this clonotype: A much bigger clone sits one base away, suggesting this may be a read error. V usage is TRBV5-6 and J usage is TRBJ2-1, with D possibly matching TRBD1 (6 bases). Gene TRBJ2-7 matches the end of the DNA better, so the J call may be wrong. CDR3 length: 16 amino acids. Per germline, CDR1 SGHDT and CDR2 YYEEEE. CDR3 sequence: CASSSLTGPSYNEQYF. Here the CDR3 DNA reads TGTGCCAGCAGCAGCCTGACAGGACCCTCCTACAATGAGCAGTACTTC.

The sample holds many counts of this clonotype. The chain links TRBV20-1 to TRBJ1-5, with D unresolved. From germline, CDR1 is DFQATT and CDR2 SNEGSKA (reference sequence). This CDR3 has 14 amino acids. Trimming cost V 5 bases and J 0 bases, with 11 bases left between them. CDR3 protein: CSAGLGGSNQPQHF. CDR3 DNA: TGCAGTGCTGGCCTAGGCGGTAGCAATCAGCCCCAGCATTTT.

About this clonotype itself: With a much larger clone just one base away, this may be a read error. The genes are TRBV18 and TRBJ2-6; D tentatively fits TRBD1 or TRBD2 (5 bases each). This CDR3 has 18 amino acids. CDR1 and CDR2 from the germline V gene are KGHSH and LQKENI. In DNA, the CDR3 is TGTGCCAACTCACCACGGGGCCCAAGGATCTCTGGGGCCAACGTCCTGACTTTC. This translates into CANSPRGPRISGANVLTF.

J is TRBJ2-3 and V is TRBV7-2; D possibly corresponds to TRBD2 (6 bases). Trimming took off 0 bases at V and 5 bases at J, with 15 bases between the two ends. CDR1 is SGHTA and CDR2 is FQGNSA in the germline V gene. CDR3 length equals 16 residues. This CDR3 is CASSLAGGAAGDTQYF. DNA for the CDR3: TGTGCCAGCAGCTTAGCCGGCGGGGCCGCGGGAGATACGCAGTATTTT.

V and J are TRBV20-1 and TRBJ1-1, with D possibly matching TRBD1 (5 bases). This CDR3 contains 13 residues. Trimming shortened V by 3 bases and J by 8 bases, and 16 bases separated the two germline ends. Germline V gene sequence: CDR1 DFQATT, CDR2 SNEGSKA (reference sequence). The CDR3: CSASRLRGLEAFF. CDR3 sequence (DNA): TGCAGTGCTAGTCGTCTTAGGGGCCTGGAAGCTTTCTTT.

The table lists this clonotype with many counts. The chain is built from TRBV5-1 and TRBJ1-1; perhaps TRBD1 as D (5 bases). CDR3 length: 15 amino acids. The ends were cut back, 2 bases at V and 8 bases at J, with 19 bases in the middle. From germline, CDR1 is SGHRS and CDR2 YFSETQ. CDR3 loop: CASSLRGDYETEAFF. CDR3 sequence (DNA): TGCGCCAGCAGCTTACGGGGGGATTATGAAACCGAAGCTTTCTTT.

This clonotype was detected many times. The V and J genes are TRBV20-1 and TRBJ2-5, with TRBD2 matching 7 bases. After removal of 6 bases from V and 1 base from J, the junction contained 11 bases not matched to a gene. Germline values: CDR1 DFQATT, CDR2 SNEGSKA (reference sequence). The CDR3 runs to 15 residues. The CDR3 region is CSAPGGGPLQETQYF. The CDR3 nucleotides read TGCAGTGCCCCGGGCGGGGGACCCCTCCAAGAGACCCAGTACTTC.

On this clonotype: With a much larger clone just one base away, this may be a read error. The chain's CDR3 is CATTTRGGFIDTQYF. The DNA for the CDR3 is TGTGCCACCACAACCCGGGGGGGCTTCATAGATACGCAGTATTTT. The chain is built from TRBV27 and TRBJ2-3; 8 nucleotides align to TRBD2. In germline, CDR1 is MNHEY, CDR2 SMNVEV (reference sequence). Losses at the gene ends were 10 bases for V and 5 bases for J; bases not matched to a gene: 14. The CDR3 length is 15 residues.

This clonotype occurred many times. DNA of the CDR3: TGTGCCAGCAGTTCAGTTGGCTACACCTTC. It codes for CASSSVGYTF. J is TRBJ1-2 and V is TRBV6-2 or TRBV6-3, with D unresolved. Germline V gene lookup returns CDR1 MNHEY and CDR2 SVGEGT. CDR3 size: 10 residues. V was shortened by 4 bases and J by 7 bases, with 4 bases between the two germline ends.

In this sample, this clonotype turned up many times. This rearrangement joins TRBV6-5 to TRBJ1-6; D ambiguous. There are 18 residues in the CDR3. Germline assignment: CDR1 MNHEY and CDR2 SVGAGI. V was cut by 0 bases and J by 0 bases, with 12 bases left in between. The CDR3 protein is CASSYSWQASSYNSPLHF. CDR3 DNA: TGTGCCAGCAGTTACTCGTGGCAAGCAAGCTCCTATAATTCACCCCTCCACTTT.

In this sample, this clonotype turned up many times. The J gene is TRBJ1-1, the V gene TRBV20-1; 8 bases are a match to TRBD1. The CDR3 consists of 14 residues. The germline gives CDR1 DFQATT, CDR2 SNEGSKA (reference sequence). V was clipped by 3 bases and J by 0 bases; unmatched bases: 3. The CDR3 loop reads CSARRTGLNTEAFF. The CDR3 bases are TGCAGTGCTAGGAGGACAGGGTTGAACACTGAAGCTTTCTTT.

This chain uses TRBV5-1 with TRBJ1-1; 7 bases are shared with TRBD1. The CDR3 is 13 residues long. Trimming at V came to 7 bases and at J to 4 bases, leaving 7 bases not matched to a gene. Germline CDR1 is SGHRS and CDR2 is YFSETQ. The CDR3 region is CASGWTGRTEAFF. CDR3 bases: TGCGCCAGCGGATGGACAGGACGCACTGAAGCTTTCTTT.

The J gene is TRBJ2-7, the V gene TRBV7-2; 8 nucleotides align to TRBD1. The V gene end was trimmed by 5 bases and the J gene end by 2 bases; junction bases not matched to a gene: 5. The CDR3 runs to 14 residues. Germline V gene sequence: CDR1 SGHTA, CDR2 FQGNSA. The CDR3, as DNA: TGTGCCAGCAGCGAGACAGGGGATCCCTACGAGCAGTACTTC. This encodes CASSETGDPYEQYF.

This clonotype occurred many times. The chain has TRBV6-1 and TRBJ2-5; D uncertain. CDR3 length equals 12 residues. Between the trimmed V and J ends, which lost 7 bases and 5 bases, there was a span of 11 bases. Germline V gene sequence: CDR1 MNHNS, CDR2 SASEGT. DNA of the CDR3: TGTGCCAGCACCGGCTTGCCGGAGACCCAGTACTTC. Its translation is CASTGLPETQYF.

The genes are TRBV5-1 and TRBJ1-1, with 8 bases lining up with TRBD1. The CDR3 totals 16 residues. Germline CDR1 and CDR2: SGHRS and YFSETQ. The V and J ends lost 0 bases and 1 base, in that order; junction bases with no gene match: 5. The DNA of the CDR3 is TGCGCCAGCAGCTTGGACGGCAGGGGGCAGAACACTGAAGCTTTCTTT. Residues: CASSLDGRGQNTEAFF.

In this sample, this clonotype turned up many times. The chain joins TRBV7-3 to TRBJ2-7, with D perhaps given as TRBD1 or TRBD2 (5 bases each). Trimming removed 2 bases at V and 3 bases at J, with 23 bases between. The germline gives CDR1 SGHTA, CDR2 FQGTGA. CDR3 length: 18 residues. CDR3: CASSLVTGHLPSFYEQYF. In DNA form, the CDR3 reads TGTGCCAGCAGCTTAGTAACGGGGCACCTACCCAGTTTCTACGAGCAGTACTTC.

About this clonotype itself: An end of the junction does not agree with germline; a read error may underlie this. The rearrangement links TRBV28 to TRBJ1-6, with 10 bases lining up with TRBD1. This CDR3 has 15 residues. The germline CDR1 and CDR2 sequences are MDHEN and SYDVKM. CDR3 residues: CASSSRDRGNSPPHF. For the CDR3, the DNA is TGTGCCAGCAGTTCTCGGGACAGGGGTAATTCACCCCCCCACTTT.

This clonotype has a count of ten or more. The gene calls are TRBV20-1 and TRBJ2-3; 9 bases map to TRBD2. Per germline, CDR1 DFQATT and CDR2 SNEGSKA (reference sequence). The CDR3 is made up of 15 amino acids. The trim removed 0 bases at V and 2 bases at J, leaving 3 bases unmatched. CDR3 in amino acids: CSAREPSGATDTQYF. The CDR3 bases are TGCAGTGCTAGAGAACCTAGCGGGGCCACAGATACGCAGTATTTT.

J is TRBJ2-4 and V is TRBV7-2, with D unclear. The end of the DNA is better explained by TRBJ2-7, so the J call may be wrong. The V gene's germline CDR1 is SGHTA and CDR2 FQGNSA. The CDR3 consists of 14 residues. The CDR3 reads CASSLGEEHYEQYF. The CDR3 DNA is TGTGCCAGCAGCTTAGGGGAAGAACACTACGAGCAGTACTTC.

This clonotype was seen ten or more times. This chain uses TRBV14 with TRBJ2-1; possibly TRBD1 or TRBD2 for D (6 bases each). Between the trimmed V and J ends, which lost 1 base and 4 bases, there was a span of 11 bases. CDR3 length equals 15 residues. The germline CDR1 and CDR2 sequences are SGHDN and FVKESK. CDR3 nucleotide sequence: TGTGCCAGCAGCCAAGTTGGGGGGACATACAATGAGCAGTTCTTC. Its protein product is CASSQVGGTYNEQFF.

The chain couples TRBV7-8 to TRBJ2-7, with 7 bases aligning to TRBD1. The CDR3 sequence is 14 residues long. V was pared by 8 bases and J by 0 bases, with 7 bases of the junction left unmatched. Germline V gene lookup returns CDR1 SGHVS and CDR2 FQNEAQ. The CDR3 sequence is CASGGQGDSYEQYF. CDR3 DNA sequence: TGTGCCAGCGGGGGTCAGGGGGACTCCTACGAGCAGTACTTC.

This clonotype was seen only a few times. This chain uses TRBV5-6 with TRBJ2-2, with D tentatively TRBD2 (5 bases). Trimming cost V 6 bases and J 7 bases, with 22 bases left between them. Germline V gene data show CDR1 as SGHDT and CDR2 as YYEEEE. There are 16 residues in the CDR3. The CDR3 reads CASIPRAAGGGGELFF. The CDR3 DNA sequence: TGTGCCAGCATCCCTCGGGCGGCCGGCGGAGGCGGGGAGCTGTTTTTT.

The chain employs TRBV20-1 and TRBJ2-2; D call uncertain. CDR3 length equals 11 residues. The V and J ends lost 3 bases and 9 bases respectively, with 8 bases between them. Germline V gives CDR1 DFQATT, CDR2 SNEGSKA (reference sequence). In DNA form, the CDR3 reads TGCAGTGCTAGGGCTCGACGGGAGCTGTTTTTT. It is translated as CSARARRELFF.